This entry lists 20 T cell receptor beta chains sequenced from one sample in a study of quantifying T cell responses using KT2 cells. As for the study in general: RNA was reverse transcribed with TCR alpha and beta constant-region primers.

Each cDNA got a UMI-containing oligo ligated at its 3' end. An equimolar mix of RC1.1 and RC1.2 primed the beta chain across TRBC1 and TRBC2. One entry per CDR3 protein, called by TCRdb with MiXCR from the UMI-ligation and nested PCR reads. The sample shows fewer than 40,000 distinct CDR3 sequences, more than 7% of them seen only once. Material for sequencing was PBMCs spiked with cells of the T cell clone KT2. The source of these receptors is a human donor.

Turning to this clonotype: This sequence may be a read error, since a much larger clone differs from it by one base. The rearrangement joins TRBV20-1 to TRBJ1-2; the D gene is possibly TRBD1 (5 bases). Trimming took 3 bases from V and 7 from J, leaving 15 bases between them. This CDR3 spans 13 amino acids. The germline gives CDR1 DFQATT, CDR2 SNEGSKA (reference sequence). This CDR3 reads CSASDPGSGGYTF. Written as DNA, the CDR3 is TGCAGTGCTAGTGATCCAGGGTCCGGTGGCTACACCTTC.

The V call is TRBV29-1, the J call TRBJ2-6; the D gene is possibly TRBD2 (5 bases). The length of the CDR3 is 14 residues. Germline V lookup: CDR1 SQVTM, CDR2 ANQGSEA. V lost 6 bases and J lost 0, with 9 bases in between. CDR3 DNA: TGCAGCGTCCAAGGGAGCTCTGGGGCCAACGTCCTGACTTTC. This sequence encodes CSVQGSSGANVLTF. Filled out from reference TRBV29-1 and TRBJ2-6, the complete variable domain reads SAVISQKPSRDICQRGTSLTIQCQVDSQVTMMFWYRQQPGQSLTLIATANQGSEATYESGFVIDKFPISRPNLTFSTLTVSNMSPEDSSIYLCSVQGSSGANVLTFGAGSRLTVL.

This clonotype appeared many times. V and J are TRBV3-1 and TRBJ2-2, with a possible D match to TRBD1 (6 bases). The CDR3 loop spans 17 amino acids. The germline V and J ends were trimmed by 0 bases and 1 base, with 12 bases remaining between them. CDR1 is LGHDT, CDR2 YNNKEL, per germline (reference sequence). CDR3 residues: CASSQDFGQLNTGELFF. CDR3 in DNA: TGTGCCAGCAGCCAAGACTTTGGACAGTTGAACACCGGGGAGCTGTTTTTT. Full variable domain (remainder filled in from reference TRBV3-1 and TRBJ2-2): DTAVSQTPKYLVTQMGNDKSIKCEQNLGHDTMYWYKQDSKKFLKIMFSYNNKELIINETVPNRFSPKSPDKAHLNLHINSLELGDSAVYFCASSQDFGQLNTGELFFGEGSRLTVL.

The chain has TRBV5-1 and TRBJ1-2; no clear D. This CDR3 is built from 14 residues. Germline values: CDR1 SGHRS, CDR2 YFSETQ. Trimming shortened V by 0 bases and J by 7 bases, and 13 bases separated the two germline ends. The CDR3 DNA follows: TGCGCCAGCAGCTTGGCCGCCCAGAGGGCTGGCTACACCTTC. Amino acids: CASSLAAQRAGYTF.

This clonotype was counted at least ten times. This chain links TRBV11-3 with TRBJ2-3; a possible D gene is TRBD1 (5 bases). V shed 6 bases and J shed 2 bases, with 15 bases lying between them. The CDR3 length is 15 residues. The V gene's germline CDR1 is SGHNT and CDR2 YENEEA. This CDR3 reads CASRPWGRYTDTQYF. For the CDR3, the DNA is TGTGCCAGCAGGCCCTGGGGCCGTTACACAGATACGCAGTATTTT.

This clonotype has a count of ten or more. The chain has TRBV4-3 and TRBJ2-1; TRBD2 might be the D (6 bases). The germline V gene has CDR1 LGHNA and CDR2 YSLEER. Trimming left V 4 bases short and J 5 bases short, with 12 bases between. This CDR3 has 14 residues. The CDR3 is CASSPGRLNNEQFF. CDR3 DNA: TGCGCCAGCAGCCCGGGGAGGCTAAACAATGAGCAGTTCTTC.

CDR3 nucleotides: TGTGCCAGCAGTGGGGACAGGGGTTCACCCCTCCACTTT. Translation gives CASSGDRGSPLHF. The chain employs TRBV6-1 and TRBJ1-6, with TRBD1 identical over 10 bases. The CDR3 is made up of 13 amino acids. The germline CDR1 and CDR2 sequences are MNHNS and SASEGT. After removal of 4 bases from V and 9 bases from J, the junction contained 0 bases not matched to a gene.

The table lists this clonotype with many counts. V gene TRBV5-1 combines with J gene TRBJ1-2; 9 bases fit TRBD1. The junction had 7 bases not matched to a gene; V was cut back by 5 bases and J by 8 bases. The germline V gene has CDR1 SGHRS and CDR2 YFSETQ. The CDR3 consists of 13 residues. CDR3 residues: CASRDGTGHGYTF. CDR3 nucleotides: TGCGCCAGCAGGGACGGGACAGGGCACGGCTACACCTTC.

This clonotype was observed at least ten times. The chain has TRBV3-1 and TRBJ2-7; D remains ambiguous. The V gene's germline CDR1 is LGHDT and CDR2 YNNKEL (reference sequence). The CDR3 has 15 residues. V was pared by 5 bases and J by 2 bases, with 16 bases between. The CDR3 DNA is TGTGCCAGCAGCTCCCGTCCCCAATACCCCTACGAGCAGTACTTC. The encoded protein is CASSSRPQYPYEQYF.

This clonotype was observed many times. The rearrangement uses TRBV7-9 and TRBJ2-2; possible D gene TRBD1, 6 bases. Looked up from germline, CDR1 is SEHNR and CDR2 is FQNEAQ (reference sequence). V was shortened by 5 bases and J by 4 bases, with 17 bases between the two germline ends. This CDR3 has 16 residues. Here the CDR3 DNA reads TGTGCCAGCAGCCGGACAGCGGTCCGAACCACCGGGGAGCTGTTTTTT. This codes for CASSRTAVRTTGELFF. Variable domain in full (rest from reference TRBV7-9 and TRBJ2-2): DTGVSQNPRHKITKRGQNVTFRCDPISEHNRLYWYRQTLGQGPEFLTYFQNEAQLEKSRLLSDRFSAERPKGSFSTLEIQRTEQGDSAMYLCASSRTAVRTTGELFFGEGSRLTVL.

In this sample, this clonotype turned up a few times. The J gene is TRBJ1-5, the V gene TRBV7-8; 7 bases map to TRBD1. CDR3 length: 16 residues. V lost 6 bases to trimming and J lost 7 bases; unmatched junction nucleotides: 15. Germline V gene sequence: CDR1 SGHVS, CDR2 FQNEAQ. The CDR3 DNA is TGTGCCAGCAGAAGAGGGGCAGGGGGAGGGGGACAGCCCCAGCATTTT. Encoded protein: CASRRGAGGGGQPQHF.

This chain uses TRBV2 with TRBJ2-1; 10 bases match TRBD2. Germline CDR1 and CDR2: SNHLY and FYNNEI. V shed 7 bases and J 4 bases; nucleotides not matched to a gene: 7. The CDR3 has 15 residues. CDR3 region: CASIPTSGVYNEQFF. CDR3 nucleotide sequence: TGTGCCAGCATCCCCACTAGCGGGGTTTACAATGAGCAGTTCTTC.

Ten or more counts support this clonotype. The chain links TRBV3-1 to TRBJ2-3, with a tentative D call TRBD2 (5 bases). CDR1 and CDR2 (germline): LGHDT, YNNKEL (reference sequence). This CDR3 has 12 residues. V dropped 1 base and J dropped 10 bases, with 9 bases sitting between them. The CDR3 loop is CASSQGAVAQYF. The CDR3 DNA sequence: TGTGCCAGCAGCCAAGGAGCGGTTGCGCAGTATTTT.

This clonotype was found a few times. This rearrangement joins TRBV20-1 to TRBJ2-4; D gene uncertain. V was pared by 1 base and J by 2 bases, with 6 bases between. The germline gives CDR1 DFQATT, CDR2 SNEGSKA (reference sequence). The CDR3 runs to 13 residues. The CDR3 sequence is CSARVDSKNIQYF. The CDR3 coding sequence is TGCAGTGCTAGAGTCGACTCCAAAAACATTCAGTACTTC.

This chain connects TRBV7-2 to TRBJ2-7; D is uncertain. Per germline, CDR1 SGHTA and CDR2 FQGNSA. The CDR3 spans 15 residues. V gave up 1 base and J gave up 4 bases, with 14 bases separating them. The CDR3: CASSLGSGLRYEQYF. CDR3 bases: TGTGCCAGCAGCTTAGGAAGTGGGTTGAGGTACGAGCAGTACTTC.

The rearrangement links TRBV2 to TRBJ1-5; D perhaps matches TRBD1 (6 bases). The CDR3 runs to 13 residues. CDR1 is SNHLY and CDR2 is FYNNEI in the germline V gene. V was pared by 8 bases and J by 2 bases, with 10 bases between. This CDR3 reads CASRRQGNQPQHF. The DNA for the CDR3 is TGTGCCAGCCGGAGACAGGGCAATCAGCCCCAGCATTTT.

The sample holds a few counts of this clonotype. The V call is TRBV7-2, the J call TRBJ2-7, with 7 nucleotides matching TRBD1. Germline-derived CDR1 and CDR2 are SGHTA and FQGNSA. CDR3 length equals 13 residues. J gave up 0 bases and V 5 bases, and 1 base lay outside the gene matches. Written as DNA, the CDR3 is TGTGCCAGCAGCCGGGACAGCTCCTACGAGCAGTACTTC. Translating gives CASSRDSSYEQYF.

This clonotype was seen many times. This sequence joins TRBV6-4 and TRBJ2-2; the match to TRBD2 covers 9 bases. Unmatched junction bases numbered 2, after V lost 3 bases and J lost 3 bases. The V gene's germline CDR1 is MRHNA and CDR2 SNTAGT. This CDR3 comprises 15 residues. CDR3 sequence: CASSERGGDTGELFF. For the CDR3, the DNA is TGTGCCAGCAGTGAGCGGGGGGGCGACACCGGGGAGCTGTTTTTT.

V usage is TRBV5-1 and J usage is TRBJ2-1; D possibly matches TRBD1 or TRBD2 (5 bases each). V was pared by 4 bases and J by 7 bases, with 12 bases between. There are 13 residues in the CDR3. CDR1 and CDR2 from the germline V gene are SGHRS and YFSETQ. For the CDR3, the DNA is TGCGCCAGCAGCAAGGGACGAGAGAATGAGCAGTTCTTC. This sequence encodes CASSKGRENEQFF.

This clonotype was detected a few times. This chain uses TRBV20-1 with TRBJ1-2; TRBD1 is a possible D gene (5 bases). Germline assignment: CDR1 DFQATT and CDR2 SNEGSKA (reference sequence). The germline V and J ends were trimmed by 5 bases and 5 bases, with 21 bases remaining between them. This CDR3 has 15 residues. CDR3 DNA: TGCAGTGCTCCAGCCCTGGGACCGGACGAGTATGGCTACACCTTC. Amino acids: CSAPALGPDEYGYTF.